This T cell receptor beta chain was sequenced in a study of shared clonotypes between healthy human individuals. General study results and limits: Estimated richness values were generally larger in naive subsets than in memory subsets. Clonotypes that were shared across four donors made up roughly 5.2% of naive CD4 clonotypes.

Each subset's genomic DNA was split evenly across several immunoSEQ plates. Generated by immunoSEQ multiplex PCR, the TCRdb table keeps only in-frame clones and is missing some. The data contain a few million clones, around 93% of them singletons. Naive CD8 cells lacked CD45RO, underwent positive selection for CCR7 and left out terminally differentiated effector memory CD45RA+ cells. The donors were adults (healthy and HIV-negative) with no recent acute infections or vaccinations. Only a few counts were recorded for this clone. Its target is not known. The V end was cut by 10 bases, the J end by 6 bases, with 16 bases between. The CDR3 contains 12 residues. The germline V gene encodes CDR1 SGHAT and CDR2 FQNNGV.

Sequencing was performed on naive CD8+ T cells from PBMCs. The V gene is TRBV11-2, the J gene TRBJ2-7; weak D call: TRBD2 (5 bases). The receptor was isolated from a man between 18 and 35 years old in good health. Some clones in this sample may be carry-over from other donors' samples. CDR3 sequence: CATRRSAGEQYF. The DNA for the CDR3 is TGTGCCACTAGGCGGTCGGCGGGCGAGCAGTACTTC.